This TCR beta chain was found in a study of vaccination effects on CD4 cells after COVID-19. Turning to the study itself: The median interval between the second dose and post-vaccine sampling was 72 days. General observations from the study: There were few convalescent patients in the study and no early post-infection timepoints.

A note on this clone: Its specificity is unknown.

ViraFEST used viral peptide pools to expand antigen-specific CD4+ T cells before sequencing. With nine to eleven days of culture completed, CD4+ T cells were isolated. Two doses of BNT162b2 or mRNA-1273 vaccine were administered to participants. A half-volume exchange with IL-2 medium occurred on days 3 and 7. Germline assignment: CDR1 SGHNT and CDR2 YYREEE (reference sequence). CDR3 length: 13 amino acids. V lost 3 bases and J 4 bases, leaving 5 bases between the germline ends. Profiling relied on immunoSEQ multiplex PCR, and the TCRdb table lists in-frame clones only, not all of them. The sample consists of 9,500 to 15,000 clones, approximately 71% of them appearing once.

The clonotype was recovered from a human donor who received a COVID-19 vaccine. Source: CD4+ T cells from PBMCs cultured with SARS-CoV-2 spike peptides, taken after COVID-19 vaccination. V gene TRBV5-4 combines with J gene TRBJ1-6; no definite D call. The CDR3 sequence is CASSWEYNSPLHF. The CDR3 DNA reads as TGTGCCAGCAGCTGGGAGTATAATTCACCCCTCCACTTT.